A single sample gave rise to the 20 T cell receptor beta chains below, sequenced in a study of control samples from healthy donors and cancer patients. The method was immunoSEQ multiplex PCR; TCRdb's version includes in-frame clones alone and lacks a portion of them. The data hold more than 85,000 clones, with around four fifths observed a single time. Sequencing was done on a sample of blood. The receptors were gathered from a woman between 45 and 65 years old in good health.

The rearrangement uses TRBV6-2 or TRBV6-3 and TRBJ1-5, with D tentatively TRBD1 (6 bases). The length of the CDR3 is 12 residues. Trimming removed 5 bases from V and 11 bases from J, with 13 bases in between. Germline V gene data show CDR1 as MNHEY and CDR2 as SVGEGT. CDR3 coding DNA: TGTGCCAGCAGTCACCACAGGGCCACCCAGCATTTT. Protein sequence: CASSHHRATQHF.

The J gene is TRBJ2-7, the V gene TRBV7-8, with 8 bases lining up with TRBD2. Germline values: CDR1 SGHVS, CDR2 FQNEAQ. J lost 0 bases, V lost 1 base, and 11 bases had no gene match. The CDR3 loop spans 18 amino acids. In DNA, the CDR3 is TGTGCCAGCAGCTTAGGCAGGTCTAGCGGGTTGATCTCCTACGAGCAGTACTTC. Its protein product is CASSLGRSSGLISYEQYF.

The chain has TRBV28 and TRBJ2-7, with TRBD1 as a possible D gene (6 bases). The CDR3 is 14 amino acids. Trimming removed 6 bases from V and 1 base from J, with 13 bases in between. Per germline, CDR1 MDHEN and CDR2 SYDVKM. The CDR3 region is CASSQMTGSYEQYF. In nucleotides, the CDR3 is TGTGCCAGCAGCCAAATGACAGGTTCCTACGAGCAGTACTTC.

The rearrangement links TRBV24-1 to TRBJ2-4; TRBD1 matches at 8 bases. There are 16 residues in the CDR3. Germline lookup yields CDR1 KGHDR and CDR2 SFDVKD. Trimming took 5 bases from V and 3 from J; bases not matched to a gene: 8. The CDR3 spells CATSASDRVGKNIQYF. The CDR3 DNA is TGTGCCACCAGTGCTTCGGACAGGGTGGGCAAAAACATTCAGTACTTC.

CDR3 amino acids: CASSSKPGRDNQPQHF. The CDR3 nucleotides are TGTGCCAGCAGTTCCAAGCCGGGACGGGACAATCAGCCCCAGCATTTT. J is TRBJ1-5 and V is TRBV6-6, with D perhaps matching TRBD1 (5 bases). V lost 4 bases, J lost 3 bases, and 16 bases lay in between. Germline values: CDR1 MNHNY, CDR2 SVGAGI (reference sequence). The CDR3 consists of 16 residues.

The CDR3 coding sequence is TGTGCCTGGAGCGCAGGGAAGGAGGATCAGCCCCAGCATTTT. This codes for CAWSAGKEDQPQHF. The chain links TRBV30 to TRBJ1-5, with a possible D match to TRBD1 (5 bases). Between the trimmed V and J ends, which lost 3 bases and 5 bases, there was a span of 14 bases. CDR3 size: 14 residues. The V gene's germline CDR1 is GTSNPN and CDR2 SVGIG (reference sequence).

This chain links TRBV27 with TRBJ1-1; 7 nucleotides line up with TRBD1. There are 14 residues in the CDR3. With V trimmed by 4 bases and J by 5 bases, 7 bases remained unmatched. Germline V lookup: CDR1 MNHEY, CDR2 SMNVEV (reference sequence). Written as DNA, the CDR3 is TGTGCCAGCAGTTACGCAGGGGGAGGGACTGAAGCTTTCTTT. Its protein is CASSYAGGGTEAFF.

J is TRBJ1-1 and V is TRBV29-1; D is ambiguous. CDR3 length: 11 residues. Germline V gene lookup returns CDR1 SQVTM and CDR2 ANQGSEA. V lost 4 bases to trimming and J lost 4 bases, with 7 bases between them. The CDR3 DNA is TGCAGCGTTGTTCGAGGCACTGAAGCTTTCTTT. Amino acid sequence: CSVVRGTEAFF. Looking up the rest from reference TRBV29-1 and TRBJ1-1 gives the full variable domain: SAVISQKPSRDICQRGTSLTIQCQVDSQVTMMFWYRQQPGQSLTLIATANQGSEATYESGFVIDKFPISRPNLTFSTLTVSNMSPEDSSIYLCSVVRGTEAFFGQGTRLTVV.

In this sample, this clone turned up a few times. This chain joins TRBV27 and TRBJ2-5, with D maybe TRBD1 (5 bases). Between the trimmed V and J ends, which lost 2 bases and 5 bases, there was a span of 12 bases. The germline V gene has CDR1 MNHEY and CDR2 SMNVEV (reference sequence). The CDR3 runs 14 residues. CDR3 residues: CASSLQGSWETQYF. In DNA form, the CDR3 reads TGTGCCAGCAGTTTACAGGGATCGTGGGAGACCCAGTACTTC.

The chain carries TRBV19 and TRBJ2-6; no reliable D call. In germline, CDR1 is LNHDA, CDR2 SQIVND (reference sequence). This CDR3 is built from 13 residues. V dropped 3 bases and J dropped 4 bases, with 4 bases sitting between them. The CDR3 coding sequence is TGTGCCAGTAGTATGGCGGGGGCCAACGTCCTGACTTTC. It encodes CASSMAGANVLTF.

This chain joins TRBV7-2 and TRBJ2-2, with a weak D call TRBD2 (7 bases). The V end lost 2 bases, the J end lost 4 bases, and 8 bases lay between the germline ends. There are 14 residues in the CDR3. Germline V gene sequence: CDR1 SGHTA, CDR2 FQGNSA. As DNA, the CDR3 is TGTGCCAGCAGCTTAAGGGGGGGCACCGGGGAGCTGTTTTTT. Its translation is CASSLRGGTGELFF.

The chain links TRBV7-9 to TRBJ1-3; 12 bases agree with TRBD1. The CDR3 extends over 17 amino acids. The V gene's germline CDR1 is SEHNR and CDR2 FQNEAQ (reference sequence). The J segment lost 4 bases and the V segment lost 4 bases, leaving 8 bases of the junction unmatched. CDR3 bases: TGTGCCAGCAGCTCGGGACAGGGGGCAGGAGACGGAAACACCATATATTTT. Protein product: CASSSGQGAGDGNTIYF. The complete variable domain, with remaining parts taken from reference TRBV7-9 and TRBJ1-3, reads DTGVSQNPRHKITKRGQNVTFRCDPISEHNRLYWYRQTLGQGPEFLTYFQNEAQLEKSRLLSDRFSAERPKGSFSTLEIQRTEQGDSAMYLCASSSGQGAGDGNTIYFGEGSWLTVV.

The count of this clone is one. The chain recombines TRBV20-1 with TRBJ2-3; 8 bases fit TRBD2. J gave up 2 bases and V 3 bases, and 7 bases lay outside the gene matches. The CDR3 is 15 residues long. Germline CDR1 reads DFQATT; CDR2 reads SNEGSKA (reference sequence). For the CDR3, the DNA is TGCAGTGCTAGTCGGATAGCGGGGAACACAGATACGCAGTATTTT. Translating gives CSASRIAGNTDTQYF.

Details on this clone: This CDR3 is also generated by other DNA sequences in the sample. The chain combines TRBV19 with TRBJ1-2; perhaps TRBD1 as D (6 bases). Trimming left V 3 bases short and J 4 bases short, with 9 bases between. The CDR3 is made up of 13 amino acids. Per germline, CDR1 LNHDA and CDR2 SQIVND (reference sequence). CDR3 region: CASSIQGPYGYTF. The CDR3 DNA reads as TGTGCCAGTAGTATCCAGGGGCCCTATGGCTACACCTTC.

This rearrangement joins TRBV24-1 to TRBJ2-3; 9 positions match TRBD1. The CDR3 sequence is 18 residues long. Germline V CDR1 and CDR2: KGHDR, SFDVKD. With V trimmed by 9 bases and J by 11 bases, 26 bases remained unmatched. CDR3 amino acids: CATSSGQGFLHWKFVQYF. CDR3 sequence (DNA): TGTGCCACCTCCTCGGGACAGGGCTTCCTACACTGGAAATTTGTGCAGTATTTT.

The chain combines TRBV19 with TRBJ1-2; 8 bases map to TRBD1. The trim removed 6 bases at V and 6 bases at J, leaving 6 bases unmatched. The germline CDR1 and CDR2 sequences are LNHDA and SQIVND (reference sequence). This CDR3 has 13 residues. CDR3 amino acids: CASSLGQVDGYTF. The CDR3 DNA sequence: TGTGCCAGTAGCCTGGGACAGGTCGATGGCTACACCTTC.

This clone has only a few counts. CDR3 amino acids: CASSPRQATPGDTQYF. As DNA, the CDR3 is TGTGCCAGCAGCCCGAGGCAGGCGACGCCCGGGGATACGCAGTATTTT. The rearrangement links TRBV7-9 to TRBJ2-3; D gene unclear. CDR1 is SEHNR and CDR2 is FQNEAQ in the germline V gene (reference sequence). The CDR3 covers 16 residues. Trimming left V 5 bases short and J 6 bases short, with 21 bases between.

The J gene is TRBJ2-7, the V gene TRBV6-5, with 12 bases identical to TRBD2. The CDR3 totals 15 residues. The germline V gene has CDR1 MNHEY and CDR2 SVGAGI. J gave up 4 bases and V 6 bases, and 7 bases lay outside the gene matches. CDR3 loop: CASRSTTSGSYEQYF. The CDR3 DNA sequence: TGTGCCAGCAGATCAACGACTAGCGGGAGTTACGAGCAGTACTTC.

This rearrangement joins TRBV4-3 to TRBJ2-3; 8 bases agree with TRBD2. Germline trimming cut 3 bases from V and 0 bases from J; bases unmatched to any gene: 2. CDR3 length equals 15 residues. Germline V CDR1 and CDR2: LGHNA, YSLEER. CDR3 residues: CASSHSSGSTDTQYF. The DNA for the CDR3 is TGCGCCAGCAGCCATTCTAGCGGGAGCACAGATACGCAGTATTTT.

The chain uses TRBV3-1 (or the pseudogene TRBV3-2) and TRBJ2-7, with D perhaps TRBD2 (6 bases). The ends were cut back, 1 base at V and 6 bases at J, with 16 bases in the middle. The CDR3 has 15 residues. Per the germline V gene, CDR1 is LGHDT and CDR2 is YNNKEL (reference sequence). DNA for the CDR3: TGTGCCAGCAGCCAAGGAGGTGGCACCGGGGGCGAGCAGTACTTC. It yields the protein CASSQGGGTGGEQYF.